This is a list of T cell receptor beta chains from one sample in a study of T-cell memory formation after mild COVID-19. MiXCR was run by TCRdb on the 5' RACE reads, yielding one entry per CDR3 protein. The sample yields under 450,000 distinct CDR3 sequences, around 14% seen once. Specimen: PBMCs or a T cell subset sorted from them (not recorded which). The source of these receptors is a man between 18 and 35 years old who had mild COVID-19 (a few samples of this study predate the infection). Cell type and time point are not known. Each CDR3 is given with its conserved first and last residue. A D gene is named only where the DNA matches it firmly. The listing skips clone size in some rows; elsewhere it reads once, few, many or a size class.

CDR3 protein	CDR3 DNA	clone size	J gene	D gene	V gene
CASSFFSTDTQYF	TGTGCCAGCAGCTTTTTTTCGACAGATACGCAGTATTTT	NA	TRBJ2-3	NA	TRBV7-2
CASRGGGSYEQYF	TGTGCCAGCAGAGGAGGGGGCTCCTACGAGCAGTACTTC	few	TRBJ2-7	NA	TRBV3-1
CASSHRQASTDTQYF	TGTGCCAGCAGCCACCGACAGGCTAGCACAGATACGCAGTATTTT	few	TRBJ2-3	NA	TRBV6-2/TRBV6-3
CASSESRTASNRFF	TGCGCCAGCAGTGAGAGCCGGACAGCAAGTAATCGGTTCTTC	NA	TRBJ2-1	NA	TRBV10-1
CATSESSGPPADTQYF	TGTGCCACCAGCGAAAGCTCCGGGCCACCGGCAGATACGCAGTATTTT	NA	TRBJ2-3	NA	TRBV15
CSVGRGDTEAFF	TGCAGCGTGGGGAGGGGAGACACTGAAGCTTTCTTT	many	TRBJ1-1	NA	TRBV29-1
CASSYGGWQPQHF	TGTGCCAGCAGTTACGGGGGGTGGCAGCCCCAGCATTTT	NA	TRBJ1-5	NA	TRBV6-2/TRBV6-3
CASSVYRWVYNEQFF	TGCGCCAGCAGCGTGTATAGGTGGGTTTACAATGAGCAGTTCTTC	NA	TRBJ2-1	NA	TRBV5-1
CASRPSGWYSGDETQPQHF	TGTGCCAGCAGGCCCTCGGGTTGGTACTCCGGGGACGAGACTCAGCCCCAGCATTTT	NA	TRBJ1-5	NA	TRBV7-9
CSAPSADRVAYGYTF	TGCAGTGCTCCTAGCGCGGACAGGGTGGCCTATGGCTACACCTTC	NA	TRBJ1-2	TRBD1	TRBV20-1
CAISQMNQPQHF	TGTGCCATCAGTCAGATGAATCAGCCCCAGCATTTT	few	TRBJ1-5	NA	TRBV10-3
CSAPILTNEKLFF	TGCAGTGCCCCGATCCTAACTAATGAAAAACTGTTTTTT	few	TRBJ1-4	NA	TRBV20-1
CASTPMASGANVLTF	TGTGCCAGCACCCCGATGGCCTCTGGGGCCAACGTCCTGACTTTC	few	TRBJ2-6	NA	TRBV12-3/TRBV12-4
CASSEALQNQPQHF	TGTGCCAGCAGTGAAGCGCTTCAGAATCAGCCCCAGCATTTT	NA	TRBJ1-5	NA	TRBV2
CASSPLTDSLAKNIQYF	TGTGCCAGCAGCCCCCTCACCGACAGCTTAGCCAAAAACATTCAGTACTTC	many	TRBJ2-4	NA	TRBV4-2